This T cell receptor (beta chain) originates from a study of cytomegalovirus exposure and HLA in healthy donors. PCR employed 60 Vbeta and 13 Jbeta primers. TCRdb's copy holds only in-frame clones and misses some; the assay was immunoSEQ multiplex PCR. This table holds 130,000 or so clones, roughly 70% found once. Germline-derived CDR1 and CDR2 are LNHNV and YYDKDF (reference sequence). This CDR3 is built from 15 residues. Concerning this clone: Its antigen is as yet unknown.

Study-level points and caveats: It was 160 or so TCR beta chains that were listed as cytomegalovirus-associated.

What was sequenced was PBMCs. The sequence came from a young man in good health and CMV-seronegative. The chain combines TRBV15 with TRBJ2-5, with 10 bases lining up with TRBD1. TRBJ2-7 explains the end of the DNA better; the J call may be wrong. CDR3: CATSRDRDRGHEQYF. DNA of the CDR3: TGTGCCACCAGCCGCGACCGGGACAGGGGACACGAGCAGTACTTC.